This TCR beta chain comes out of a study of shared clonotypes between healthy human individuals. Study-level background: Per-donor plates numbered three CD4 naive, three CD4 memory, two CD8 naive and one CD8 memory.

Germline values: CDR1 MGHRA, CDR2 YSYEKL. The CDR3 extends over 15 amino acids. Trimming removed 3 bases from V and 4 bases from J, with 16 bases in between. Genomic DNA from each subset was divided evenly over several immunoSEQ plates. Repertoires were generated with immunoSEQ multiplex PCR, while TCRdb's copy carries only in-frame clones and drops some. Among about 2.4 million clones listed, approximately 94% were seen once. The sample comprised naive CD4+ T cells sorted from blood. Subset in this sample: CD45RA+ positively selected. The gene calls are TRBV4-1 and TRBJ2-7; possibly TRBD1 or TRBD2 for D (6 bases each). This clonotype originated in a man between 18 and 29 years old in good health. The CDR3 DNA is TGCGCCAGCAGCCAGGAGGGGACAAGAGGATACGAGCAGTACTTC. It codes for CASSQEGTRGYEQYF.